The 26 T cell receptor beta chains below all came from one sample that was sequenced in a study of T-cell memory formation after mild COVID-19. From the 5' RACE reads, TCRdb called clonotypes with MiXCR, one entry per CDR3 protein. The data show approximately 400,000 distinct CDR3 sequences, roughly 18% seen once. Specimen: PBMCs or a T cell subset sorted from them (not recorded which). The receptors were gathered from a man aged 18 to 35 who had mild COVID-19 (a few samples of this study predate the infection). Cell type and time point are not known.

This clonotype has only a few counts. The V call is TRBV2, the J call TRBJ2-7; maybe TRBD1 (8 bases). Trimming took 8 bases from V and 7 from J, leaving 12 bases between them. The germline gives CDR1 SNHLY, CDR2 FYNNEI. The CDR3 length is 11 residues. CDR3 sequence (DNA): TGTGCCAGCGGACAGGGAGGGGAGCAGTACGTC. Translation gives CASGQGGEQYV.

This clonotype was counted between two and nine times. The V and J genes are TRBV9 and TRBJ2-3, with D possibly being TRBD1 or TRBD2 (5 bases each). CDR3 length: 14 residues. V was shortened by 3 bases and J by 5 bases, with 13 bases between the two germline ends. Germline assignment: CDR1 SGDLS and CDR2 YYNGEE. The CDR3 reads CASSEGPEGDTQYF. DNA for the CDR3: TGTGCCAGCAGCGAGGGGCCAGAGGGAGATACGCAGTATTTT.

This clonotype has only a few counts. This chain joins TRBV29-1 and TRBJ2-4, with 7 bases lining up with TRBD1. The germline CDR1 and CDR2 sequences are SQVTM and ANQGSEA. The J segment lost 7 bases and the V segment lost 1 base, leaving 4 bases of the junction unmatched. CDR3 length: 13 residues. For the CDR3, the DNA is TGCAGCGTTGAAGGACAGGGTAGGAACATTCAGTACTTC. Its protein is CSVEGQGRNIQYF.

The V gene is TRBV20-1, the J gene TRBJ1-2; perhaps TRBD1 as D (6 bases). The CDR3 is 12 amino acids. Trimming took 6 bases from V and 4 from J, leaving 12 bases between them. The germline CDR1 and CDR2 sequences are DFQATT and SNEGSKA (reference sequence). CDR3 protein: CSAHQGTYGYTF. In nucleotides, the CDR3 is TGCAGTGCGCACCAGGGGACCTATGGCTACACCTTC.

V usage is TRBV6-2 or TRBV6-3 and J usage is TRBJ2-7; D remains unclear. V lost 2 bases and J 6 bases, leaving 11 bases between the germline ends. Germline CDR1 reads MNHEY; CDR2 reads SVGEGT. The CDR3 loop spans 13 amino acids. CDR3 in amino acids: CASSYMGPGEQYV. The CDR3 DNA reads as TGTGCCAGCAGTTACATGGGTCCTGGCGAGCAGTACGTC.

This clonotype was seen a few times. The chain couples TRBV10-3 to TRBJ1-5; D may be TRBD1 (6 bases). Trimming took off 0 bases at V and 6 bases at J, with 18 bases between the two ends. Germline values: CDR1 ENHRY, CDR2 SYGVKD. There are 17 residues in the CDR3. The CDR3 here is CAISESEVGRGGQPQHF. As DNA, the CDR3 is TGTGCCATCAGTGAGTCTGAAGTGGGCAGGGGAGGTCAGCCCCAGCATTTT.

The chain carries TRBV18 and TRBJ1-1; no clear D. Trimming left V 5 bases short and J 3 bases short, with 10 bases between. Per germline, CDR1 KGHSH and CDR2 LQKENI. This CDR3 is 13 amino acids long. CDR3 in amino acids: CASSTSSDTEAFF. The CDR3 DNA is TGTGCCAGCTCAACTTCGAGCGACACTGAAGCTTTCTTT.

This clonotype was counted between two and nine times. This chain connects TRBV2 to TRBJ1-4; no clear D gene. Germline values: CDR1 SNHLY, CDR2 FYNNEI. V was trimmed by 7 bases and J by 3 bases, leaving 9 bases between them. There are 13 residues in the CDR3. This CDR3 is CASKSGSNEKLFF. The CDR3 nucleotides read TGTGCCAGCAAGTCGGGTTCTAATGAAAAACTGTTTTTT.

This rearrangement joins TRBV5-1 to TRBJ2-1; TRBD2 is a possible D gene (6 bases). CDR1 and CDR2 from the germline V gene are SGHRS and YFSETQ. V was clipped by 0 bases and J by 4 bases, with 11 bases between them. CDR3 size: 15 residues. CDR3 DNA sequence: TGCGCCAGCAGCTTGGCGGCGGGGATGTACAATGAGCAGTTCTTC. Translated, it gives CASSLAAGMYNEQFF.

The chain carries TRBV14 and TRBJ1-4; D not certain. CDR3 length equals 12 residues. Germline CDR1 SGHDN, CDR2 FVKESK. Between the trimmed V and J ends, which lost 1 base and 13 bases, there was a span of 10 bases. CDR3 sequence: CASSQVGIALFF. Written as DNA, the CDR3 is TGTGCCAGCAGCCAAGTTGGAATTGCACTGTTTTTT. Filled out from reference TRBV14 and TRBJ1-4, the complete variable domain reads EAGVTQFPSHSVIEKGQTVTLRCDPISGHDNLYWYRRVMGKEIKFLLHFVKESKQDESGMPNNRFLAERTGGTYSTLKVQPAELEDSGVYFCASSQVGIALFFGSGTQLSVL.

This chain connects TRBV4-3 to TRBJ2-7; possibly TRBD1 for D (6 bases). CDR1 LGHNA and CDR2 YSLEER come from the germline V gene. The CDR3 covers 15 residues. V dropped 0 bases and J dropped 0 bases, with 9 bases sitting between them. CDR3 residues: CASSQDGRGSYEQYF. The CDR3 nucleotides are TGCGCCAGCAGCCAAGATGGCAGGGGCTCCTACGAGCAGTACTTC.

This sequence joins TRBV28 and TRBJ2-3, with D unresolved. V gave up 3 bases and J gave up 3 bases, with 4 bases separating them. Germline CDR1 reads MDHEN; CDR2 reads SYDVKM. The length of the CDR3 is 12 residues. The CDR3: CASSFTTDTQYF. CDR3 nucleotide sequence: TGTGCCAGCAGTTTTACTACAGATACGCAGTATTTT.

For the CDR3, the DNA is TGTGCCAGCAGCAGGACAGACTCTAGCACAGATACGCAGTATTTT. Encoded protein: CASSRTDSSTDTQYF. The gene calls are TRBV6-4 and TRBJ2-3; tentatively, D is TRBD1 (6 bases). Germline V gene lookup returns CDR1 MRHNA and CDR2 SNTAGT. The V end lost 6 bases, the J end lost 0 bases, and 13 bases lay between the germline ends. The CDR3 covers 15 residues.

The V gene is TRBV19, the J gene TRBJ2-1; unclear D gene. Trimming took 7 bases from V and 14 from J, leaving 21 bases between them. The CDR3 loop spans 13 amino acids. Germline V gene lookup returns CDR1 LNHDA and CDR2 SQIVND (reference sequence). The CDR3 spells CASKPFNRRLKFF. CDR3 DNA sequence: TGTGCCAGTAAGCCGTTTAACCGTAGATTGAAGTTCTTC.

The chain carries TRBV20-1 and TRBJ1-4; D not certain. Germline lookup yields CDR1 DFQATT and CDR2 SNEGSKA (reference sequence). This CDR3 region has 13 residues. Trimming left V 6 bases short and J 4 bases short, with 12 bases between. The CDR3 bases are TGCAGTGCCCGTACAGCAAATAATGAAAAACTGTTTTTT. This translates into CSARTANNEKLFF.

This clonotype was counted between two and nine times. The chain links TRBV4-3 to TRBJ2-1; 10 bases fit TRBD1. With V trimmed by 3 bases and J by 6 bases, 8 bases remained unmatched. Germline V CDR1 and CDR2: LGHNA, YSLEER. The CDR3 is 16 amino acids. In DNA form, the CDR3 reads TGCGCCAGCAGCCACAAAGACAGGGGGCATGTCAATGAGCAGTTCTTC. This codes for CASSHKDRGHVNEQFF.

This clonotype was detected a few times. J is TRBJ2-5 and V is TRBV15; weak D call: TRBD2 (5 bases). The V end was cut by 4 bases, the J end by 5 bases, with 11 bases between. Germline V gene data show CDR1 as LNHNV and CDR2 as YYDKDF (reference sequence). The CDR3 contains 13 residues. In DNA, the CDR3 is TGTGCCACCAGCACTAGGACTCGGGAGACCCAGTACTTC. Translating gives CATSTRTRETQYF.

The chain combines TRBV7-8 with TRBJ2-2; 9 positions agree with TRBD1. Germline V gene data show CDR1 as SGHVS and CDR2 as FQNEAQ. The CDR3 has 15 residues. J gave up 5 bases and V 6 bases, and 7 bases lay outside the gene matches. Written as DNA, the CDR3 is TGTGCCAGCAGGGCCGGGACAGGGTTTACCGGGGAGCTGTTTTTT. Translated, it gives CASRAGTGFTGELFF.

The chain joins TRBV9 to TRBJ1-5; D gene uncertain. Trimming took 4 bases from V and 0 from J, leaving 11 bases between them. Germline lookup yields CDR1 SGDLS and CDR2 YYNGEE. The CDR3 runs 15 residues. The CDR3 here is CASSIADGSNQPQHF. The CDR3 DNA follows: TGTGCCAGCAGCATCGCGGACGGTAGCAATCAGCCCCAGCATTTT.

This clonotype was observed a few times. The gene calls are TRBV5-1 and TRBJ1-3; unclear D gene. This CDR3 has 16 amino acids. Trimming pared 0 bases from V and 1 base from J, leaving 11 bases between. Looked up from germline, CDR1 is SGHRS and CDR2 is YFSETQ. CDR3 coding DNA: TGCGCCAGCAGCTTGGCGCCCCTAGGGTCTGGAAACACCATATATTTT. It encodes CASSLAPLGSGNTIYF.

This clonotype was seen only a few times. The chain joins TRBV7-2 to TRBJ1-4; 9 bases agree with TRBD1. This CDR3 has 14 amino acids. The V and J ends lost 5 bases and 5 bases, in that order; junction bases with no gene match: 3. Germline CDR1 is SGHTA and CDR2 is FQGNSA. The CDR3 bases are TGTGCCAGCAGCCTTACAGGGGGCAATGAAAAACTGTTTTTT. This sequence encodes CASSLTGGNEKLFF.

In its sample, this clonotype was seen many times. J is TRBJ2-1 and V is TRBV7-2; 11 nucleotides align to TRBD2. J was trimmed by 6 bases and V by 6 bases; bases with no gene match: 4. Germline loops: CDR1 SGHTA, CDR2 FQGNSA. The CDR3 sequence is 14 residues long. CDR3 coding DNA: TGTGCCAGCAGTCTAGCGGGGGGACTCAATGAGCAGTTCTTC. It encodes CASSLAGGLNEQFF.

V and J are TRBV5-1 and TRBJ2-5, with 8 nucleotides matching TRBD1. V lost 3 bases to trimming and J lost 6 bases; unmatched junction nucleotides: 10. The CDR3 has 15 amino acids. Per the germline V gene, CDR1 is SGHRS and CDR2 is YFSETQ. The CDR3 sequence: CASSSPQGERKTQYF. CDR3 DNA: TGCGCCAGCAGCTCACCACAGGGGGAGAGGAAGACCCAGTACTTC.

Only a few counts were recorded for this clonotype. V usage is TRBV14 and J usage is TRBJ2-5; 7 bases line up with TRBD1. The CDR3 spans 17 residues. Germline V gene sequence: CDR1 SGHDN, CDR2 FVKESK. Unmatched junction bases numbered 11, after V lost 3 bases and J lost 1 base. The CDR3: CASSQGTASAVQETQYF. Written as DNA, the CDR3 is TGTGCCAGCAGCCAGGGGACAGCCAGCGCCGTCCAAGAGACCCAGTACTTC. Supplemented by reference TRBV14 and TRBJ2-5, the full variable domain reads EAGVTQFPSHSVIEKGQTVTLRCDPISGHDNLYWYRRVMGKEIKFLLHFVKESKQDESGMPNNRFLAERTGGTYSTLKVQPAELEDSGVYFCASSQGTASAVQETQYFGPGTRLLVL.

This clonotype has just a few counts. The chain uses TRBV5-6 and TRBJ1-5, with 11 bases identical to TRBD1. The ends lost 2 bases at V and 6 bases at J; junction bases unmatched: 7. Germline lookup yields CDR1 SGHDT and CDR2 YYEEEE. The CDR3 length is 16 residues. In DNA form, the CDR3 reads TGTGCCAGCAGCTTTATGGGACAGGGGGGAATTCAGCCCCAGCATTTT. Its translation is CASSFMGQGGIQPQHF.

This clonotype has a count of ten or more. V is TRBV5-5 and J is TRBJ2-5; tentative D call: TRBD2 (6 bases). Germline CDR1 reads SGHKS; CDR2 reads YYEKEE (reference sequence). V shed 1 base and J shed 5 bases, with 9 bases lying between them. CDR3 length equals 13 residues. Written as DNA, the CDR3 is TGTGCCAGCAGCTTGCCGGGGGAGGAGACCCAGTACTTC. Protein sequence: CASSLPGEETQYF. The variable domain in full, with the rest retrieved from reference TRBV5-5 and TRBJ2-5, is DAGVTQSPTHLIKTRGQQVTLRCSPISGHKSVSWYQQVLGQGPQFIFQYYEKEERGRGNFPDRFSARQFPNYSSELNVNALLLGDSALYLCASSLPGEETQYFGPGTRLLVL.